This entry lists 28 T cell receptor beta chains sequenced from one sample in a study of cytomegalovirus exposure and HLA in healthy donors (dated by TCRdb to about 2017). Library prep was done by the immunoSEQ multiplex PCR assay. A mixture of 60 forward primers for TCR Vbeta segments and 13 reverse primers for TCR Jbeta segments was used in the multiplex PCR. TCRdb limited this immuneACCESS table to in-frame rearrangements with V and J called. A share of clones is missing; checked studies link under half to unresolved V genes, and the rest is unexplained. This sample lists roughly 120,000 clones; around 62% were detected once. The ten largest clones add up to around 9.7% of the sample. The sequencing sample was made of PBMCs. The receptors derive from a woman in her thirties or forties in good health and CMV-seropositive.

The chain employs TRBV19 and TRBJ1-5; TRBD1 agrees at 12 bases. Germline V gene data show CDR1 as LNHDA and CDR2 as SQIVND (reference sequence). The ends lost 8 bases at V and 9 bases at J; junction bases unmatched: 14. The CDR3 covers 16 residues. The CDR3 coding sequence is TGTGCCAGTTTAAGCCCGGGACAGGGGGCGACCTCGCCCCAGCATTTT. Translation: CASLSPGQGATSPQHF.

This clone came up once. The chain employs TRBV5-4 and TRBJ1-3, with D unclear. V was clipped by 4 bases and J by 0 bases, with 8 bases between them. Per germline, CDR1 SGHNT and CDR2 YYREEE (reference sequence). CDR3 length: 14 amino acids. CDR3 region: CASSSGSSGNTIYF. The CDR3 DNA sequence: TGTGCCAGCAGCAGTGGTAGCTCTGGAAACACCATATATTTT.

The gene calls are TRBV2 and TRBJ2-5; 7 bases map to TRBD2. The CDR3 covers 15 residues. Germline values: CDR1 SNHLY, CDR2 FYNNEI. The V gene end was trimmed by 6 bases and the J gene end by 0 bases; junction bases not matched to a gene: 7. This chain's CDR3 is CASRHQGLNQETQYF. CDR3 nucleotides: TGTGCCAGCAGACACCAGGGACTAAACCAAGAGACCCAGTACTTC. The entire variable domain, with the rest obtained from reference TRBV2 and TRBJ2-5, is as follows: EPEVTQTPSHQVTQMGQEVILRCVPISNHLYFYWYRQILGQKVEFLVSFYNNEISEKSEIFDDQFSVERPDGSNFTLKIRSTKLEDSAMYFCASRHQGLNQETQYFGPGTRLLVL.

To note about this clone: This specimen includes other DNA sequences encoding the same CDR3. The chain uses TRBV19 and TRBJ1-1; 8 bases match TRBD1. V gave up 6 bases and J gave up 2 bases; unmatched junction bases: 5. The CDR3 spans 14 residues. Germline V gives CDR1 LNHDA, CDR2 SQIVND (reference sequence). Here the CDR3 DNA reads TGTGCCAGTAGCCTACAGGGGGTCAACACTGAAGCTTTCTTT. Protein: CASSLQGVNTEAFF.

The chain is built from TRBV15 and TRBJ2-3, with D possibly being TRBD1 (5 bases). The CDR3 consists of 16 residues. Germline CDR1 LNHNV, CDR2 YYDKDF (reference sequence). Trimming took 9 bases from V and 2 from J, leaving 21 bases between them. The CDR3 region is CATKPNAGLYTDTQYF. The CDR3 DNA sequence: TGTGCCACAAAACCAAACGCAGGGTTGTACACAGATACGCAGTATTTT. The whole variable domain, remainder taken from reference TRBV15 and TRBJ2-3, is DAMVIQNPRYQVTQFGKPVTLSCSQTLNHNVMYWYQQKSSQAPKLLFHYYDKDFNNEADTPDNFQSRRPNTSFCFLDIRSPGLGDTAMYLCATKPNAGLYTDTQYFGPGTRLTVL.

This clone occurred a few times. The rearrangement links TRBV9 to TRBJ2-2, with 9 bases lining up with TRBD2. The CDR3 totals 16 residues. Germline V CDR1 and CDR2: SGDLS, YYNGEE. V lost 2 bases to trimming and J lost 2 bases; unmatched junction nucleotides: 4. The CDR3 nucleotides read TGTGCCAGCAGCGTCAGCGGGGGGCTAAACACCGGGGAGCTGTTTTTT. This encodes CASSVSGGLNTGELFF.

This chain connects TRBV7-8 to TRBJ1-1; D is unclear. The CDR3 length is 11 residues. Germline lookup yields CDR1 SGHVS and CDR2 FQNEAQ. The germline V and J ends were trimmed by 3 bases and 12 bases, with 11 bases remaining between them. Here the CDR3 reads CASSFGGRTFF. CDR3 DNA sequence: TGTGCCAGCAGCTTCGGAGGGAGAACTTTCTTT.

In its sample, this clone was seen many times. The rearrangement uses TRBV6-5 and TRBJ1-4, with unresolved D. Trimming cost V 5 bases and J 1 base, with 8 bases left between them. CDR3 length: 14 residues. The germline V gene has CDR1 MNHEY and CDR2 SVGAGI. The CDR3 region is CASSRVGTNEKLFF. CDR3 nucleotide sequence: TGTGCCAGCAGTCGAGTTGGAACTAATGAAAAACTGTTTTTT.

This chain uses TRBV19 with TRBJ1-1, with 7 bases fitting TRBD1. Germline values: CDR1 LNHDA, CDR2 SQIVND (reference sequence). The trim removed 3 bases at V and 1 base at J, leaving 2 bases unmatched. The CDR3 covers 14 residues. CDR3 protein: CASSITGANTEAFF. As DNA, the CDR3 is TGTGCCAGTAGTATTACAGGGGCGAACACTGAAGCTTTCTTT.

The J gene is TRBJ2-5, the V gene TRBV19, with D unclear. Per germline, CDR1 LNHDA and CDR2 SQIVND (reference sequence). The V gene lost 3 bases and the J gene lost 4 bases, with 3 bases spanning the gap. The CDR3 spans 11 residues. CDR3 DNA sequence: TGTGCCAGTAGTATGGCAGAGACCCAGTACTTC. Translation: CASSMAETQYF. Complete variable domain (other parts from reference TRBV19 and TRBJ2-5): DGGITQSPKYLFRKEGQNVTLSCEQNLNHDAMYWYRQDPGQGLRLIYYSQIVNDFQKGDIAEGYSVSREKKESFPLTVTSAQKNPTAFYLCASSMAETQYFGPGTRLLVL.

The rearrangement links TRBV29-1 to TRBJ1-2; possible D gene TRBD1, 6 bases. From germline, CDR1 is SQVTM and CDR2 ANQGSEA. V shed 7 bases and J shed 4 bases, with 16 bases lying between them. The CDR3 is 13 amino acids. CDR3 DNA sequence: TGCAGCGCGACAGGTTTCCAGACCTATGGCTACACCTTC. Translating it yields CSATGFQTYGYTF.

The chain carries TRBV7-3 and TRBJ2-5, with TRBD2 identical over 9 bases. V lost 3 bases, J lost 1 base, and 9 bases stayed unmatched. The CDR3 length is 17 residues. Germline lookup yields CDR1 SGHTA and CDR2 FQGTGA. CDR3 DNA: TGTGCCAGCAGCTTGGGTCTACTAGCGGGCGGCCAAGAGACCCAGTACTTC. It specifies CASSLGLLAGGQETQYF.

This chain joins TRBV9 and TRBJ2-3; 8 bases fit TRBD2. Unmatched junction bases numbered 5, after V lost 0 bases and J lost 2 bases. The CDR3 contains 16 residues. Germline CDR1 is SGDLS and CDR2 is YYNGEE. This CDR3 is CASSVVAGTNTDTQYF. CDR3 nucleotide sequence: TGTGCCAGCAGCGTAGTAGCGGGGACGAACACAGATACGCAGTATTTT. The complete variable domain, with remaining parts taken from reference TRBV9 and TRBJ2-3, reads DSGVTQTPKHLITATGQRVTLRCSPRSGDLSVYWYQQSLDQGLQFLIQYYNGEERAKGNILERFSAQQFPDLHSELNLSSLELGDSALYFCASSVVAGTNTDTQYFGPGTRLTVL.

V is TRBV2 and J is TRBJ2-7; D possibly corresponds to TRBD1 (5 bases). V was clipped by 7 bases and J by 5 bases, with 9 bases between them. This CDR3 is built from 11 residues. From germline, CDR1 is SNHLY and CDR2 FYNNEI. The CDR3 DNA reads TGTGCCAGCACTTTACAGGACGAGCAGTACTTC. It codes for CASTLQDEQYF.

The genes are TRBV28 and TRBJ2-5; TRBD2 matches at 12 bases. This CDR3 is built from 16 residues. The germline V gene encodes CDR1 MDHEN and CDR2 SYDVKM. The junction had 4 bases not matched to a gene; V was cut back by 4 bases and J by 1 base. CDR3 DNA: TGTGCCAGCAGTTGGTTGACTAGCGGGAGCCAAGAGACCCAGTACTTC. Amino acids: CASSWLTSGSQETQYF. The full variable domain, in which reference TRBV28 and TRBJ2-5 provide the parts outside the CDR3, is DVKVTQSSRYLVKRTGEKVFLECVQDMDHENMFWYRQDPGLGLRLIYFSYDVKMKEKGDIPEGYSVSREKKERFSLILESASTNQTSMYLCASSWLTSGSQETQYFGPGTRLLVL.

This clone was counted a single time. The chain combines TRBV5-4 with TRBJ2-7; D perhaps matches TRBD2 (7 bases). This CDR3 region has 15 residues. Between the trimmed V and J ends, which lost 4 bases and 7 bases, there was a span of 21 bases. Per the germline V gene, CDR1 is SGHNT and CDR2 is YYREEE (reference sequence). CDR3 sequence reads: CASSRGGGAGGEQYF. The CDR3 nucleotides are TGTGCCAGCAGCCGAGGGGGGGGCGCCGGGGGGGAGCAGTACTTC.

J is TRBJ1-4 and V is TRBV7-3, with TRBD1 matching 8 bases. Germline-derived CDR1 and CDR2 are SGHTA and FQGTGA. This CDR3 has 15 amino acids. Trimming at V came to 5 bases and at J to 7 bases, leaving 9 bases not matched to a gene. The CDR3 bases are TGTGCCAGCAGCCCCCAGGGGGCTGTAGGTGAAAAACTGTTTTTT. It translates to CASSPQGAVGEKLFF.

This chain links TRBV27 with TRBJ2-1; TRBD2 matches at 16 bases. This CDR3 spans 17 amino acids. CDR1 and CDR2 from the germline V gene are MNHEY and SMNVEV (reference sequence). V shed 5 bases and J 6 bases; nucleotides not matched to a gene: 7. CDR3 in amino acids: CASSLGTSGRALNEQFF. DNA of the CDR3: TGTGCCAGCAGTCTCGGGACTAGCGGGAGGGCCCTCAATGAGCAGTTCTTC.

A single count supports this clone. The V and J genes are TRBV6-1 and TRBJ2-7; 7 nucleotides line up with TRBD2. CDR1 is MNHNS and CDR2 is SASEGT in the germline V gene. Unmatched junction bases numbered 6, after V lost 3 bases and J lost 4 bases. The CDR3 is 14 amino acids. CDR3 sequence reads: CASSEVAGVYEQYF. DNA of the CDR3: TGTGCCAGCAGTGAGGTTGCGGGAGTGTACGAGCAGTACTTC.

The CDR3 sequence: CASSYGLAVDNEQFF. In DNA form, the CDR3 reads TGTGCCAGCAGCTACGGACTAGCGGTAGACAATGAGCAGTTCTTC. The gene calls are TRBV28 and TRBJ2-1; TRBD2 matches 10 bases. V lost 6 bases and J lost 5; bases outside the gene matches: 7. CDR1 is MDHEN and CDR2 is SYDVKM in the germline V gene. The CDR3 runs 15 residues.

This clone was counted a single time. This chain connects TRBV28 to TRBJ2-1; 12 bases map to TRBD2. This CDR3 contains 19 residues. After removal of 6 bases from V and 4 bases from J, the junction contained 16 bases not matched to a gene. Germline lookup yields CDR1 MDHEN and CDR2 SYDVKM. In DNA form, the CDR3 reads TGTGCCAGCAGAGACGTCTGGAGACTAGCGGGAGTTTCTTACAATGAGCAGTTCTTC. It yields the protein CASRDVWRLAGVSYNEQFF. Looking up the rest from reference TRBV28 and TRBJ2-1 gives the full variable domain: DVKVTQSSRYLVKRTGEKVFLECVQDMDHENMFWYRQDPGLGLRLIYFSYDVKMKEKGDIPEGYSVSREKKERFSLILESASTNQTSMYLCASRDVWRLAGVSYNEQFFGPGTRLTVL.

The chain uses TRBV28 and TRBJ2-7; TRBD1 agrees at 10 bases. Germline loops: CDR1 MDHEN, CDR2 SYDVKM. This CDR3 spans 14 amino acids. J lost 4 bases, V lost 5 bases, and 5 bases had no gene match. The CDR3 sequence is CASSTPGQGYEQYF. The CDR3 DNA reads TGTGCCAGCAGTACCCCGGGACAGGGGTACGAGCAGTACTTC.

J is TRBJ2-1 and V is TRBV7-9; 12 nucleotides align to TRBD2. The V gene end was trimmed by 5 bases and the J gene end by 3 bases; junction bases not matched to a gene: 8. Germline loops: CDR1 SEHNR, CDR2 FQNEAQ (reference sequence). The CDR3 sequence is 17 residues long. CDR3 amino acids: CASSPTLAGGFYNEQFF. In DNA, the CDR3 is TGTGCCAGCAGCCCAACCCTAGCGGGAGGGTTCTACAATGAGCAGTTCTTC.

The CDR3 reads CAASGGNSPLHF. The CDR3 nucleotides read TGTGCCGCTAGTGGAGGGAATTCACCCCTCCACTTT. V gene TRBV19 combines with J gene TRBJ1-6, with D unresolved. Germline V CDR1 and CDR2: LNHDA, SQIVND (reference sequence). There are 12 residues in the CDR3. The germline V and J ends were trimmed by 11 bases and 7 bases, with 12 bases remaining between them.

In this sample, this clone turned up once. The gene calls are TRBV7-2 and TRBJ1-4; D perhaps matches TRBD1 (6 bases). The V end was cut by 2 bases, the J end by 0 bases, with 13 bases between. The CDR3 covers 17 residues. The V gene's germline CDR1 is SGHTA and CDR2 FQGNSA. The CDR3 DNA reads TGTGCCAGCAGCTTATTGAGCAGGGGCACAACTAATGAAAAACTGTTTTTT. Translation gives CASSLLSRGTTNEKLFF.

The V gene is TRBV6-5, the J gene TRBJ1-1; the D is unclear. This CDR3 has 16 amino acids. V dropped 1 base and J dropped 2 bases, with 14 bases sitting between them. Germline CDR1 MNHEY, CDR2 SVGAGI. This CDR3 is CASSYLVSGGNTEAFF. CDR3 coding DNA: TGTGCCAGCAGTTACTTGGTGTCAGGAGGAAACACTGAAGCTTTCTTT.

The chain couples TRBV4-2 to TRBJ2-7; D possibly corresponds to TRBD2 (5 bases). CDR1 and CDR2 from the germline V gene are LGHNA and YNFKEQ. Trimming took 3 bases from V and 4 from J, leaving 16 bases between them. This CDR3 has 15 amino acids. In DNA, the CDR3 is TGTGCCAGCAGCCAGCCCGGACGGGAAGCTTACGAGCAGTACTTC. It translates to CASSQPGREAYEQYF.

The V and J genes are TRBV7-2 and TRBJ2-2, with TRBD2 matching over 11 bases. The V and J ends lost 4 bases and 14 bases, in that order; junction bases with no gene match: 3. The CDR3 contains 12 residues. Germline V gives CDR1 SGHTA, CDR2 FQGNSA. CDR3 in DNA: TGTGCCAGCAGCTCTAGCGGGAGGTATCTGTTTTTT. Translation gives CASSSSGRYLFF.